This T cell receptor (beta chain) emerged from a study of cytomegalovirus exposure and HLA in healthy donors. Notes on the study in general: Listed as cytomegalovirus-associated were around 160 TCR beta chains.

This clone has a single count. Its antigen is currently unknown. Generated by immunoSEQ multiplex PCR, the TCRdb table keeps only in-frame clones and is missing some. The table has tens of thousands of clones, 94% seen once. Germline CDR1 is LNHDA and CDR2 is SQIVND (reference sequence). CDR3 length: 16 residues. Trimming took off 11 bases at V and 6 bases at J, with 28 bases between the two ends. Material: PBMCs. The gene calls are TRBV19 and TRBJ1-2, with D uncertain. The receptor was isolated from a woman younger than 30 in good health and CMV-seronegative. For the CDR3, the DNA is TGTGCCTGTTCTCCGGGTCCCCCGGAGAGGAGGGATGGCTACACCTTC. Translated: CACSPGPPERRDGYTF.